A selection of T cell receptor beta chains follows, all from one sample in a study of blood T cell repertoires in COVID-19. Profiled with immunoSEQ multiplex PCR; TCRdb holds only in-frame clones, not every one. The data contain tens of thousands of clones, under 85% of them singletons. Source material: peripheral blood. The receptors here all came from a man in his fifties or sixties with COVID-19, enrolled during active disease. Each CDR3 is given with its conserved first and last residue. Fields, in order: V gene, J gene, clone size, D gene, CDR3 DNA, CDR3 protein. D genes are given only for firm matches. Clone size appears in some rows only: once, few, many, or a class for an expanded clone.

TRBV7-6	TRBJ2-3	few	TRBD1	TGTGCCAGCAGCTTAGCGGACAGGGCGTCAGATACGCAGTATTTT	CASSLADRASDTQYF
TRBV7-9	TRBJ1-4	NA	NA	TGTGCCAGCAGCTTAGGACTTGGTTCTCATGAAAAACTGTTTTTT	CASSLGLGSHEKLFF
TRBV7-2	TRBJ1-3	few	NA	TGTGCCAGCAGCTTAGTCGCAGGGACTGGAAACACCATATATTTT	CASSLVAGTGNTIYF
TRBV25-1	TRBJ1-6	once	NA	TGTGCCAGCAGTGAAAGGGAGGAGTCACCCCTCCACTTT	CASSEREESPLHF
TRBV3-1/TRBV3-2	TRBJ1-6	NA	NA	TGTGCCAGCAGCCAAGGTCAGGAATTTTCACCCCTCCACTTT	CASSQGQEFSPLHF
TRBV19	TRBJ1-1	once	TRBD1	TGTGCCAGTGCGGGACAGGGGTCCAAGAACACTGAAGCTTTCTTT	CASAGQGSKNTEAFF
TRBV19	TRBJ2-2	NA	NA	TGTGCCAGTAGTCGATCCTCGGGGGGCGCACAGACCGGGGAGCTGTTTTTT	CASSRSSGGAQTGELFF
TRBV30	TRBJ2-1	NA	NA	TGTGCCTGGAGTGTGGAGGGTCACGAGCAGTTCTTC	CAWSVEGHEQFF
TRBV9	TRBJ2-7	NA	NA	TGTGCCAGCAGCGTAGTTCCCCAGGGAGGACACGAGCAGTACTTC	CASSVVPQGGHEQYF
TRBV7-3	TRBJ2-2	NA	NA	TGTGCCAGCAGCCCAGAACTCGGAGGGGTAGGCACCGGGGAGCTGTTTTTT	CASSPELGGVGTGELFF
TRBV12-3/TRBV12-4	TRBJ2-3	NA	NA	TGTGCCAGCAGTGAGGACAACACAGATACGCAGTATTTT	CASSEDNTDTQYF
TRBV5-5	TRBJ1-4	NA	NA	TGTGCCAGCAGCTTGGTTTTCGGTGAAAAACTGTTTTTT	CASSLVFGEKLFF
TRBV12-3/TRBV12-4	TRBJ2-7	NA	NA	TGTGCCACCCGGCTGGGGCCAGGCGAGCAGTACTTC	CATRLGPGEQYF
TRBV5-1	TRBJ2-3	once	NA	TGCGCCAGCAGCATAAGCGGACGCACAGATACGCAGTATTTT	CASSISGRTDTQYF
TRBV9	TRBJ1-1	NA	NA	TGTGCCAGCGGGCTGGATACTGAAGCTTTCTTT	CASGLDTEAFF
TRBV18	TRBJ1-1	NA	NA	TGTGCCAGCTCACCGGGGGACTGGGGAAGGGGCACTGAAGCTTTCTTT	CASSPGDWGRGTEAFF
TRBV7-2	TRBJ2-3	NA	TRBD2	TGTGCCAGCAGCTTTCGGACTAGCGGGGGGGCTGATACGCAGTATTTT	CASSFRTSGGADTQYF
TRBV19	TRBJ2-7	NA	NA	TGTGCCAGTAGTGGATGGGGCGTCGAAGAGCAGTACTTC	CASSGWGVEEQYF
TRBV3-1/TRBV3-2	TRBJ1-2	NA	TRBD1	TGTGCCAGCAGCCAATCGACAGGGGGCGGCTATGGCTACACCTTC	CASSQSTGGGYGYTF
TRBV5-6	TRBJ1-3	few	TRBD1	TGTGCCAGCAGCTTCGGGACAGGGTTAAACACCATATATTTT	CASSFGTGLNTIYF
TRBV13	TRBJ2-5	once	NA	TGTGCCAGCAGCACCATCACGGGAGAAGAGACCCAGTACTTC	CASSTITGEETQYF
TRBV6-5	TRBJ1-1	once	NA	TGTGCCAGCAGGAAAGGGGTCGAGAACACTGAAGCTTTCTTT	CASRKGVENTEAFF
TRBV7-8	TRBJ2-2	NA	TRBD1	TGTGCCAGCAGCTCCGGGACAGTGAACACCGGGGAGCTGTTTTTT	CASSSGTVNTGELFF
TRBV5-1	TRBJ2-5	NA	NA	TGCGCCAGCAGCTTGGCCGCCCTAGCAGAAAGACAAGAGACCCAGTACTTC	CASSLAALAERQETQYF
TRBV2	TRBJ2-7	NA	NA	TGTGCCGGATCAAAGCAGGGATCTCCCTACGAGCAGTACTTC	CAGSKQGSPYEQYF
TRBV2	TRBJ2-2	once	NA	TGTGCCAGCAGTGAATCTCCGGCCGGGGAGCTGTTTTTT	CASSESPAGELFF
TRBV6-1	TRBJ2-3	NA	TRBD2	TGTGCCAGCAGTGAAAGGATACTAGCGGGGGGAGGCACAGATACGCAGTATTTT	CASSERILAGGGTDTQYF
TRBV19	TRBJ2-2	NA	TRBD1	TGTGCCAGTAGAAACAGGGGGCCCGGGGAGCTGTTTTTT	CASRNRGPGELFF
TRBV12-3/TRBV12-4	TRBJ2-1	once	NA	TGTGCCAGCACTTCAGGGGTGGTACAGTTCTTC	CASTSGVVQFF
TRBV4-1	TRBJ2-1	once	TRBD1	TGCGCCAGCAGCCCGGGACAGGGGGCCTACAATGAGCAGTTCTTC	CASSPGQGAYNEQFF
TRBV7-2	TRBJ1-1	NA	NA	TGTGCCAGCAGCTTAAATGCGGTTAACACTGAAGCTTTCTTT	CASSLNAVNTEAFF
TRBV11-2	TRBJ2-7	NA	NA	TGTGCCAGCAGCTTTGGGTGGAGACTGGAGCAGTACTTC	CASSFGWRLEQYF
TRBV4-1	TRBJ2-5	NA	TRBD1	TGCGCCAGCAGCCAAGGGGGACAGCAAGAGACCCAGTACTTC	CASSQGGQQETQYF
TRBV6-5	TRBJ2-7	NA	NA	TGTGCCAGCAAGGGGGACACCTCCTACGAGCAGTACTTC	CASKGDTSYEQYF
TRBV3-1/TRBV3-2	TRBJ2-5	NA	NA	TGTGCCAGCAGCCAAGCCAGGGAGACCCAGTACTTC	CASSQARETQYF
TRBV5-5	TRBJ2-7	NA	TRBD2	TGTGCCAGCAGCTTGTGGGCTAGCGGGGGGCGGGACGAGCAGTACTTC	CASSLWASGGRDEQYF
TRBV7-3	TRBJ1-2	NA	NA	TGTGCCAGCAGCCCGATGGGAGGTGCGGAGAACTATGGCTACACCTTC	CASSPMGGAENYGYTF